This TCR beta chain emerged from a study of spatial heterogeneity in lung cancer. Regarding the study as a whole: It was found that expanded intratumoral alpha and beta TCR counts tracked tumor mutation counts.

Points on this clonotype: The antigen is not known. Little can be read into the size of this beta chain, an off-target read in a library designed for alpha chains.

MiXCR, applied by TCRdb to the 5' RACE reads, yields one record per CDR3 protein. The sample consists of some 11,000 distinct CDR3 sequences, approximately 7.5% of them appearing once. V gave up 6 bases and J gave up 4 bases; unmatched junction bases: 7. This CDR3 is built from 13 residues. Germline CDR1 reads DFQATT; CDR2 reads SNEGSKA (reference sequence). The time point here: sample taken at primary tumor resection. The chain joins TRBV20-1 to TRBJ2-7; 9 nucleotides match TRBD2. The sequencing here drew on lung tumor tissue, taken at surgery. The TCR was taken from a female donor with early-stage non-small cell lung cancer. In DNA form, the CDR3 reads TGCAGTGCCACCGGGACTAGCAAGTACGAGCAGTACTTC. It codes for CSATGTSKYEQYF.